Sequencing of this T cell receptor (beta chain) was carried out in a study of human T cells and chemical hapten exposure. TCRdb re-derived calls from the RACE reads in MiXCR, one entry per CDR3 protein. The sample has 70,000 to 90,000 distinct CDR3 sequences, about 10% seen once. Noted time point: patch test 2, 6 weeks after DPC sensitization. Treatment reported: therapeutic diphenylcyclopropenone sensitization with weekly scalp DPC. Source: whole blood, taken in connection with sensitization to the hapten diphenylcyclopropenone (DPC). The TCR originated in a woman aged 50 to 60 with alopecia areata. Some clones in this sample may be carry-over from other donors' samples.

CDR3 residues: CASSLIYEQFF. CDR3 in DNA: TGTGCCAGCAGTTTAATTTATGAGCAGTTCTTC. The chain joins TRBV28 to TRBJ2-1; the D is unclear. V lost 2 bases and J lost 8, with 4 bases in between. The CDR3 consists of 11 residues. The germline gives CDR1 MDHEN, CDR2 SYDVKM.